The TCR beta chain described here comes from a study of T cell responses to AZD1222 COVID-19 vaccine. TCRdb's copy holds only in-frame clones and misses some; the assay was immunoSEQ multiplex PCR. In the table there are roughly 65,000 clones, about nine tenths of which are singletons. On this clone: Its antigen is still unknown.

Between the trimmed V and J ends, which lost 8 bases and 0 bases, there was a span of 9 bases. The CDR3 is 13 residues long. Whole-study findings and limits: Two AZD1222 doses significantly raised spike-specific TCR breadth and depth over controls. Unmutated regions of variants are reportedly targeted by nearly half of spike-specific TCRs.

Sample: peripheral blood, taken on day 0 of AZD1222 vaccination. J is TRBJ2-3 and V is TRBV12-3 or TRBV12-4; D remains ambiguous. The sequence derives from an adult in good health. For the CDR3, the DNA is TGTGCCAGCGTAAGGGAAAGCACAGATACGCAGTATTTT. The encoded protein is CASVRESTDTQYF.